What follows describes a single T cell receptor beta chain. The target antigen is unknown. The blood volume drawn from each donor was around 2.6 ml. These data belong to a study of monozygotic twins with inflammatory bowel disease. TCRdb reprocessed the 5' RACE reads, with one entry per CDR3 protein and no DNA. The table lists about 380,000 distinct CDR3 sequences. Study outcomes and limitations: Neither one strong signal nor one clonotype associated with IBD was supported.

There are 15 residues in the CDR3. Germline V gene lookup returns CDR1 SGHTA and CDR2 FQGTGA. The rearrangement links TRBV7-3 to TRBJ2-1; TCRdb indicates TRBD1, and absent DNA this call remains unverified. Sequenced input: blood. The clonotype originates from a human donor with ulcerative colitis or Crohn's disease, or a healthy co-twin of an affected twin (not recorded which). CDR3 loop: CASSSTTGLNNEQFF.